The 28 T cell receptor beta chains below were found in one sample sequenced in a study of T cell responses to AZD1222 COVID-19 vaccine. The assay was immunoSEQ multiplex PCR, and TCRdb's table has in-frame clones only and misses some. The sample shows 80,000 to 100,000 clones, 70% to 90% of them seen only once. The sequencing here drew on peripheral blood, taken 28 days after the second AZD1222 dose. These receptors all stem from an adult who received the AZD1222 COVID-19 vaccine.

This chain links TRBV7-9 with TRBJ1-2; TRBD1 might be the D (5 bases). V was pared by 5 bases and J by 6 bases, with 19 bases between. From germline, CDR1 is SEHNR and CDR2 FQNEAQ (reference sequence). The CDR3 has 15 residues. Here the CDR3 DNA reads TGTGCCAGCAGCCAGGGAGCCAGGGACCCTCATGGCTACACCTTC. Its protein product is CASSQGARDPHGYTF. The full variable domain, its missing parts supplied by reference TRBV7-9 and TRBJ1-2, is DTGVSQNPRHKITKRGQNVTFRCDPISEHNRLYWYRQTLGQGPEFLTYFQNEAQLEKSRLLSDRFSAERPKGSFSTLEIQRTEQGDSAMYLCASSQGARDPHGYTFGSGTRLTVV.

The CDR3 DNA reads as TGCAGTGCTAGAGAGCGGGCAGAAGCTTTCTTT. It is translated as CSARERAEAFF. The chain uses TRBV20-1 and TRBJ1-1; D gene uncertain. The CDR3 extends over 11 amino acids. CDR1 is DFQATT, CDR2 SNEGSKA, per germline (reference sequence). Trimming removed 0 bases at V and 8 bases at J, with 7 bases between.

The chain recombines TRBV7-2 with TRBJ1-3; the D is unclear. The CDR3 runs to 14 residues. V was pared by 0 bases and J by 0 bases, with 3 bases between. CDR1 is SGHTA, CDR2 FQGNSA, per germline. CDR3 loop: CASSLALSGNTIYF. CDR3 nucleotides: TGTGCCAGCAGCTTAGCCCTCTCTGGAAACACCATATATTTT.

The chain carries TRBV5-8 and TRBJ1-5; D unclear. V shed 4 bases and J shed 6 bases, with 11 bases lying between them. Germline CDR1 reads SGHTS; CDR2 reads YDEGEE. CDR3 length: 13 amino acids. CDR3 amino acids: CASSRPSGQPQHF. CDR3 DNA sequence: TGTGCCAGCAGCCGTCCAAGTGGTCAGCCCCAGCATTTT.

This chain links TRBV7-3 with TRBJ2-1; unclear D gene. The V gene lost 3 bases and the J gene lost 0 bases, with 9 bases spanning the gap. Looked up from germline, CDR1 is SGHTA and CDR2 is FQGTGA. This CDR3 region has 15 residues. The CDR3 DNA reads TGTGCCAGCAGCTTTTCTACACTCTCCTACAATGAGCAGTTCTTC. Translated, it gives CASSFSTLSYNEQFF.

The rearrangement uses TRBV20-1 and TRBJ2-7, with 10 bases fitting TRBD2. The CDR3 is 17 residues long. CDR1 is DFQATT, CDR2 SNEGSKA, per germline (reference sequence). The CDR3 region is CSTSKELAGTSVYEQYF. The CDR3 coding sequence is TGCAGCACTAGTAAAGAACTCGCCGGGACTAGCGTCTACGAGCAGTACTTC.

This chain links TRBV7-9 with TRBJ1-1, with a tentative D call TRBD1 (6 bases). Looked up from germline, CDR1 is SEHNR and CDR2 is FQNEAQ (reference sequence). This CDR3 spans 15 amino acids. Trimming took off 5 bases at V and 3 bases at J, with 16 bases between the two ends. The CDR3 sequence is CASSVTGKTHTEAFF. CDR3 DNA sequence: TGTGCCAGCAGCGTCACAGGGAAGACCCACACTGAAGCTTTCTTT.

This chain joins TRBV14 and TRBJ2-3; D ambiguous. Germline V gene sequence: CDR1 SGHDN, CDR2 FVKESK. This CDR3 region has 14 residues. V dropped 0 bases and J dropped 4 bases, with 8 bases sitting between them. CDR3 bases: TGTGCCAGCAGCCAAGACTTAGCTGCAGATACGCAGTATTTT. Translated: CASSQDLAADTQYF.

The chain recombines TRBV12-3 or TRBV12-4 with TRBJ2-5, with TRBD1 matching 8 bases. The CDR3 contains 12 residues. Trimming at V came to 7 bases and at J to 7 bases, leaving 5 bases not matched to a gene. CDR3 protein: CASNQGAGTQYF. The DNA of the CDR3 is TGTGCCAGCAACCAGGGGGCTGGGACCCAGTACTTC.

The rearrangement links TRBV3-1 (or the pseudogene TRBV3-2) to TRBJ1-1, with 8 bases that match TRBD1. In germline, CDR1 is LGHDT, CDR2 YNNKEL (reference sequence). The CDR3 has 14 residues. J gave up 7 bases and V 1 base, and 5 bases lay outside the gene matches. The CDR3 protein is CASSQASGTGEAFF. The CDR3 DNA follows: TGTGCCAGCAGCCAAGCGTCCGGGACAGGTGAAGCTTTCTTT.

The chain links TRBV4-2 to TRBJ1-5; no firm D call. This CDR3 is built from 15 residues. V was trimmed by 6 bases and J by 3 bases, leaving 15 bases between them. Germline lookup yields CDR1 LGHNA and CDR2 YNFKEQ. CDR3 nucleotides: TGTGCCAGCAGTCGGGAAGGAGGCAACAATCAGCCCCAGCATTTT. Amino acid sequence: CASSREGGNNQPQHF.

The J gene is TRBJ1-1, the V gene TRBV28, with 9 bases lining up with TRBD1. Germline V gives CDR1 MDHEN, CDR2 SYDVKM. The CDR3 sequence is 14 residues long. V shed 2 bases, J shed 7 bases, and the junction held 5 bases outside the gene matches. The CDR3 loop reads CASSLPGTGSEAFF. DNA for the CDR3: TGTGCCAGCAGTTTACCCGGGACAGGGAGTGAAGCTTTCTTT.

This clone was detected only once. The V gene is TRBV12-5, the J gene TRBJ2-5, with 13 bases lining up with TRBD2. The CDR3 spans 17 residues. Germline V gives CDR1 LGHNT, CDR2 FRNRAP. After removal of 2 bases from V and 5 bases from J, the junction contained 8 bases not matched to a gene. In DNA, the CDR3 is TGTGCTAGTGGTTTGACCGGACTAGCGGGAGTGATGGAGACCCAGTACTTC. Residues: CASGLTGLAGVMETQYF.

Only a few counts were recorded for this clone. J is TRBJ2-7 and V is TRBV7-8, with D perhaps matching TRBD1 (5 bases). This CDR3 spans 14 amino acids. V lost 2 bases and J 3 bases, leaving 11 bases between the germline ends. Germline assignment: CDR1 SGHVS and CDR2 FQNEAQ. Here the CDR3 reads CASSLISRDYEQYF. CDR3 nucleotides: TGTGCCAGCAGCTTAATTTCCAGGGACTACGAGCAGTACTTC.

The chain employs TRBV5-5 and TRBJ2-2; 9 bases match TRBD1. The CDR3 has 15 amino acids. CDR1 and CDR2 from the germline V gene are SGHKS and YYEKEE (reference sequence). V lost 1 base to trimming and J lost 5 bases; unmatched junction nucleotides: 3. The CDR3 coding sequence is TGTGCCAGCAGCTTGAGACAGGGGGTTACCGGGGAGCTGTTTTTT. Translated: CASSLRQGVTGELFF.

This chain links TRBV6-1 with TRBJ1-5; D gene unclear. The V gene's germline CDR1 is MNHNS and CDR2 SASEGT. Between the trimmed V and J ends, which lost 3 bases and 7 bases, there was a span of 4 bases. The CDR3 runs 11 residues. The CDR3 region has the DNA TGTGCCAGCAGTGAGGGGCAGCCCCAGCATTTT. As protein: CASSEGQPQHF.

The CDR3 spells CASSTSTGTSQPQHF. Written as DNA, the CDR3 is TGTGCCAGTAGTACATCGACAGGGACATCTCAGCCCCAGCATTTT. The V call is TRBV19, the J call TRBJ1-5; TRBD1 agrees at 7 bases. Germline V gene lookup returns CDR1 LNHDA and CDR2 SQIVND (reference sequence). Trimming cost V 4 bases and J 6 bases; bases outside gene matches: 9. This CDR3 comprises 15 residues.

In its sample, this clone was seen a few times. At the DNA level, this CDR3 is encoded by other sequences in the same sample as well. The genes are TRBV6-5 and TRBJ2-7; D is unresolved. Per germline, CDR1 MNHEY and CDR2 SVGAGI. The germline V and J ends were trimmed by 5 bases and 0 bases, with 5 bases remaining between them. The CDR3 is 12 residues long. CDR3 protein: CASSPSSYEQYF. Here the CDR3 DNA reads TGTGCCAGCAGTCCCAGCTCCTACGAGCAGTACTTC.

V and J are TRBV4-3 and TRBJ2-1, with TRBD2 matching over 7 bases. Germline CDR1 is LGHNA and CDR2 is YSLEER. V gave up 2 bases and J gave up 2 bases; unmatched junction bases: 3. This CDR3 is 15 amino acids long. The CDR3 sequence is CASSQSGTTYNEQFF. CDR3 bases: TGCGCCAGCAGCCAATCCGGGACTACCTACAATGAGCAGTTCTTC.

J is TRBJ2-1 and V is TRBV4-3; 8 bases align to TRBD1. The V and J ends lost 0 bases and 7 bases, in that order; junction bases with no gene match: 8. The CDR3 loop spans 16 amino acids. Germline lookup yields CDR1 LGHNA and CDR2 YSLEER. This CDR3 is CASSQDVGTGLNEQFF. The CDR3 nucleotides read TGCGCCAGCAGCCAAGATGTAGGGACAGGCCTTAATGAGCAGTTCTTC.

The rearrangement uses TRBV14 and TRBJ1-2; D is undetermined. CDR3 length: 15 amino acids. Germline values: CDR1 SGHDN, CDR2 FVKESK. The V end lost 1 base, the J end lost 2 bases, and 11 bases lay between the germline ends. In DNA, the CDR3 is TGTGCCAGCAGCCAAGTTACTACTCCGAACTATGGCTACACCTTC. This codes for CASSQVTTPNYGYTF.

V usage is TRBV21-1 and J usage is TRBJ1-4. TRBV21-1 is annotated as a pseudogene. The CDR3 totals 15 residues. The CDR3: CASSLRGRANEKLFF. In nucleotides, the CDR3 is TGTGCCAGCAGCCTCAGGGGGAGGGCGAATGAAAAACTGTTTTTT.

This clone appeared once. The CDR3 nucleotides read TGTGCCAGCAGGAGAAAATCCGGGGGCACTGAAGCTTTCTTT. It specifies CASRRKSGGTEAFF. V and J are TRBV3-1 (or the pseudogene TRBV3-2) and TRBJ1-1, with D possibly matching TRBD1 (5 bases). This CDR3 region has 14 residues. V was shortened by 6 bases and J by 4 bases, with 15 bases between the two germline ends. Looked up from germline, CDR1 is LGHDT and CDR2 is YNNKEL (reference sequence).

CDR3: CASSYGVDGSYEQYF. Here the CDR3 DNA reads TGTGCCAGCAGCTACGGGGTCGACGGCTCCTACGAGCAGTACTTC. The chain couples TRBV28 to TRBJ2-7, with a weak D call TRBD2 (5 bases). The CDR3 covers 15 residues. Germline V gene lookup returns CDR1 MDHEN and CDR2 SYDVKM. With 6 bases removed from V and 0 bases from J, the gap between germline ends came to 15 bases.

This CDR3 is CASSYSVGAISEAFF. The CDR3 nucleotides are TGTGCCAGCAGTTACTCAGTAGGGGCCATCTCTGAAGCTTTCTTT. The genes are TRBV6-5 and TRBJ1-1; D perhaps matches TRBD1 (5 bases). Trimming took 0 bases from V and 6 from J, leaving 14 bases between them. CDR1 is MNHEY and CDR2 is SVGAGI in the germline V gene. The CDR3 has 15 residues.

The rearrangement uses TRBV2 and TRBJ1-2; 8 bases fit TRBD1. From germline, CDR1 is SNHLY and CDR2 FYNNEI. V lost 7 bases, J lost 6 bases, and 19 bases stayed unmatched. CDR3 length: 17 amino acids. In nucleotides, the CDR3 is TGTGCCAGCAATGGGAAGGCAGGGGGCTTCTTGTGGGATGGCTACACCTTC. Protein product: CASNGKAGGFLWDGYTF. Complete variable domain (other parts from reference TRBV2 and TRBJ1-2): EPEVTQTPSHQVTQMGQEVILRCVPISNHLYFYWYRQILGQKVEFLVSFYNNEISEKSEIFDDQFSVERPDGSNFTLKIRSTKLEDSAMYFCASNGKAGGFLWDGYTFGSGTRLTVV.

This clone was counted once. For the CDR3, the DNA is TGTGCCAGCCGATGGACAGGGGGCAATAAGGGCTACACCTTC. As protein: CASRWTGGNKGYTF. This chain uses TRBV6-5 with TRBJ1-2; 11 bases align to TRBD1. The CDR3 totals 14 residues. Germline assignment: CDR1 MNHEY and CDR2 SVGAGI. Trimming took 8 bases from V and 8 from J; bases not matched to a gene: 10.

This chain joins TRBV15 and TRBJ2-1; 8 nucleotides match TRBD2. The ends lost 1 base at V and 1 base at J; junction bases unmatched: 3. Germline assignment: CDR1 LNHNV and CDR2 YYDKDF (reference sequence). The CDR3 has 16 residues. As DNA, the CDR3 is TGTGCCACCAGCAGAGGGGCTAGCGGGTCCTACAATGAGCAGTTCTTC. This encodes CATSRGASGSYNEQFF.